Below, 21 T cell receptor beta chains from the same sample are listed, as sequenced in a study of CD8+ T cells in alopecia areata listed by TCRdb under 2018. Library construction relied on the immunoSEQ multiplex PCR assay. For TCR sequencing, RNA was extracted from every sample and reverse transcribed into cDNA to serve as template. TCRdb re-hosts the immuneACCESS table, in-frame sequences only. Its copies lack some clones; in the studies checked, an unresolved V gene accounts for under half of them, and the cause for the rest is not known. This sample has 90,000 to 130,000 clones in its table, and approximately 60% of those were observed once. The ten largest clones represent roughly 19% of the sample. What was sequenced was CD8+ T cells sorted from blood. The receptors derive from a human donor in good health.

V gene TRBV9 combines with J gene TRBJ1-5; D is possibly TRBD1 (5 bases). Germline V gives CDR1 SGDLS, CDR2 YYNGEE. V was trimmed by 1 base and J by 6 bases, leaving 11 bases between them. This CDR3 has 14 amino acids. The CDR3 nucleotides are TGTGCCAGCAGCGTACACGGGGGTTCTCAGCCCCAGCATTTT. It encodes CASSVHGGSQPQHF. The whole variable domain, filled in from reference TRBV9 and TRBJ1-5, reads DSGVTQTPKHLITATGQRVTLRCSPRSGDLSVYWYQQSLDQGLQFLIQYYNGEERAKGNILERFSAQQFPDLHSELNLSSLELGDSALYFCASSVHGGSQPQHFGDGTRLSIL.

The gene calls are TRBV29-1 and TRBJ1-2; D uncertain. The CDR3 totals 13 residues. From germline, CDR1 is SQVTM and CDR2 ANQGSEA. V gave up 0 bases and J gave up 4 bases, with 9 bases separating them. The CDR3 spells CSVEDAGRYGYTF. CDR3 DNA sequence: TGCAGCGTTGAAGATGCCGGTCGCTATGGCTACACCTTC.

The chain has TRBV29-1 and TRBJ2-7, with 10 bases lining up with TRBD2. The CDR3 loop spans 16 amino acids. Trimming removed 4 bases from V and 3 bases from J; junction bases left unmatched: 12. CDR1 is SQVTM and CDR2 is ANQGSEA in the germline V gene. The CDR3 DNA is TGCAGCGTTGGTGTGCTAGCGGGGGAGTTAATCTACGAGCAGTACTTC. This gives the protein CSVGVLAGELIYEQYF.

The CDR3 region has the DNA TGTGCCAGCGGGACAGGGGGAGGCTATGGCTACACCTTC. Encoded protein: CASGTGGGYGYTF. The gene calls are TRBV6-5 and TRBJ1-2, with 11 positions matching TRBD1. Looked up from germline, CDR1 is MNHEY and CDR2 is SVGAGI. The CDR3 totals 13 residues. V shed 8 bases, J shed 4 bases, and the junction held 3 bases outside the gene matches.

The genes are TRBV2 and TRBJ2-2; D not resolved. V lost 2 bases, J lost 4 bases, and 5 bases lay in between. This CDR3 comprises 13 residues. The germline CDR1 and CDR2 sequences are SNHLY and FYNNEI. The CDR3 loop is CASSEWGTGELFF. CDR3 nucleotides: TGTGCCAGCAGTGAATGGGGCACCGGGGAGCTGTTTTTT.

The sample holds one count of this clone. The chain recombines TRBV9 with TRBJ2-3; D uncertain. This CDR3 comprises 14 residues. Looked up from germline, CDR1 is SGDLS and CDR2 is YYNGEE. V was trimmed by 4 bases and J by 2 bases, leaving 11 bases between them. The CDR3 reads CASSLGRHTDTQYF. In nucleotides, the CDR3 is TGTGCCAGCAGCCTCGGCAGGCACACAGATACGCAGTATTTT.

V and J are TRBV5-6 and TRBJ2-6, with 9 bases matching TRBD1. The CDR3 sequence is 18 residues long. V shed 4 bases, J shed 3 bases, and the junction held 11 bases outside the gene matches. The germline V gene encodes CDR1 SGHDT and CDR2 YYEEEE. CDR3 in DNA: TGTGCCAGCAGCCGGGACAGGGACTCTCTCTTTGGGGCCAACGTCCTGACTTTC. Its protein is CASSRDRDSLFGANVLTF. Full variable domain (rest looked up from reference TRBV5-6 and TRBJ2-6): DAGVTQSPTHLIKTRGQQVTLRCSPKSGHDTVSWYQQALGQGPQFIFQYYEEEERQRGNFPDRFSGHQFPNYSSELNVNALLLGDSALYLCASSRDRDSLFGANVLTFGAGSRLTVL.

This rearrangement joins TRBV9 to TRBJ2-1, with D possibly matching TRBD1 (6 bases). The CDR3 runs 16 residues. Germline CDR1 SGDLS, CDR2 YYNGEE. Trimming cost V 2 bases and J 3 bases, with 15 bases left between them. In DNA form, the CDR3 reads TGTGCCAGCAGCGTCCTGCAGGGGACCTTCTACAATGAGCAGTTCTTC. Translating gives CASSVLQGTFYNEQFF.

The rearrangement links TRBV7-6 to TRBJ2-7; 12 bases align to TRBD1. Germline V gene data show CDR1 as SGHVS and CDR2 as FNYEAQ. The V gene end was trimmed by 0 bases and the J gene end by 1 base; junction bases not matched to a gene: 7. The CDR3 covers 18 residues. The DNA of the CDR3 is TGTGCCAGCAGCTTAGCTGGGACAGGGGGCGTAGGATCCTACGAGCAGTACTTC. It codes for CASSLAGTGGVGSYEQYF.

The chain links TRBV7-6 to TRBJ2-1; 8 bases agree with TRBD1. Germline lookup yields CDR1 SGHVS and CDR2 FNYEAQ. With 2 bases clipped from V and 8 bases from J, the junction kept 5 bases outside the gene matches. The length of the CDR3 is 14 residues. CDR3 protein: CASSLLGQGDEQFF. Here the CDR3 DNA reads TGTGCCAGCAGCTTACTAGGACAGGGCGATGAGCAGTTCTTC.

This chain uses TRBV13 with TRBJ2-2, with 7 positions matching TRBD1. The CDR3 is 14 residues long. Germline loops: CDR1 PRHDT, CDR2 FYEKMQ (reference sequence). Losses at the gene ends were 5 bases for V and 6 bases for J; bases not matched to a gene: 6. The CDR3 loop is CASSRDRLPGELFF. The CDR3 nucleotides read TGTGCCAGCAGCAGGGACAGACTACCCGGGGAGCTGTTTTTT.

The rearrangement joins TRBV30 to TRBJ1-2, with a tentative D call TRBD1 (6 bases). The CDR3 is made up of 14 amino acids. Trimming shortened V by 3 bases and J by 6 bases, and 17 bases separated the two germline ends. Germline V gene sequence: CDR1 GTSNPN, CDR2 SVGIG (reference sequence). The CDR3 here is CAWSEGRGADGYTF. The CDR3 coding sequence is TGTGCCTGGAGCGAAGGGCGGGGGGCCGATGGCTACACCTTC. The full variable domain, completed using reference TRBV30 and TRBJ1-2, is SQTIHQWPATLVQPVGSPLSLECTVEGTSNPNLYWYRQAAGRGLQLLFYSVGIGQISSEVPQNLSASRPQDRQFILSSKKLLLSDSGFYLCAWSEGRGADGYTFGSGTRLTVV.

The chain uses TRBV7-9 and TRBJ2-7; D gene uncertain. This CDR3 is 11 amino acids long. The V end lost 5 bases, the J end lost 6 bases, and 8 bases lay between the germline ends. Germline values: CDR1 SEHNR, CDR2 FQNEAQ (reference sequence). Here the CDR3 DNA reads TGTGCCAGCAGCCCCGTAGTCGAGCAGTACTTC. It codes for CASSPVVEQYF.

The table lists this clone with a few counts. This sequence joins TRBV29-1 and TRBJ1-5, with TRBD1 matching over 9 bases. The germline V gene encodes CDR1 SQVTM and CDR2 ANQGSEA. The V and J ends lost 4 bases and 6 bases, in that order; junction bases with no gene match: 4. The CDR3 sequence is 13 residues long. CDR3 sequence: CSVAQGAGQPQHF. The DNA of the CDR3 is TGCAGCGTTGCACAGGGGGCAGGTCAGCCCCAGCATTTT.

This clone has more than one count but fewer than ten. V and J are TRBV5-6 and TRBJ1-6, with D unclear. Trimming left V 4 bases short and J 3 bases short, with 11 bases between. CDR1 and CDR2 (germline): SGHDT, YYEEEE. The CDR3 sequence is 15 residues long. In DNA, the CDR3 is TGTGCCAGCAGCGTACTAGGAAACTATAATTCACCCCTCCACTTT. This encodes CASSVLGNYNSPLHF.

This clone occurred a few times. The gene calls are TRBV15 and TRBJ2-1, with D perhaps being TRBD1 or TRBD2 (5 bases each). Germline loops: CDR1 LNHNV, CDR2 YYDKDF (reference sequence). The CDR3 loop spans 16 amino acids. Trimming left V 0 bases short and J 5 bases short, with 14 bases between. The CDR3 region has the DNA TGTGCCACCAGCAGAGATAGGTGGGACGGTGACAATGAGCAGTTCTTC. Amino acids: CATSRDRWDGDNEQFF. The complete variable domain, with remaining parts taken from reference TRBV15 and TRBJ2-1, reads DAMVIQNPRYQVTQFGKPVTLSCSQTLNHNVMYWYQQKSSQAPKLLFHYYDKDFNNEADTPDNFQSRRPNTSFCFLDIRSPGLGDTAMYLCATSRDRWDGDNEQFFGPGTRLTVL.

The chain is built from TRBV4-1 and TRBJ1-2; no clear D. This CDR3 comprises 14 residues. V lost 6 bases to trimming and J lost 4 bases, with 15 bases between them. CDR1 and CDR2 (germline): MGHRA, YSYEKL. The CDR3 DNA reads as TGCGCCAGCAGAAAGCCCGGACGGAGCTATGGCTACACCTTC. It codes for CASRKPGRSYGYTF.

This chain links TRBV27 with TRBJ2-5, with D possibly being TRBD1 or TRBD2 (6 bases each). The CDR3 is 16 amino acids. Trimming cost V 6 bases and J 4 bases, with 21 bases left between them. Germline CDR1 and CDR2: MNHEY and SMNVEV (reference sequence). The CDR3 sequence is CASSQEGGVPIETQYF. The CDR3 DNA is TGTGCCAGCAGCCAGGAGGGGGGCGTCCCAATAGAGACCCAGTACTTC.

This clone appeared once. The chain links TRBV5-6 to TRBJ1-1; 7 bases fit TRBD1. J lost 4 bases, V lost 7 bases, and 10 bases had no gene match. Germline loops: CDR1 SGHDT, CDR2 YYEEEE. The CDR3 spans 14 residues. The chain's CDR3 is CASGIVQGPTEAFF. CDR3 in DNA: TGTGCCAGCGGAATCGTACAGGGGCCCACTGAAGCTTTCTTT.

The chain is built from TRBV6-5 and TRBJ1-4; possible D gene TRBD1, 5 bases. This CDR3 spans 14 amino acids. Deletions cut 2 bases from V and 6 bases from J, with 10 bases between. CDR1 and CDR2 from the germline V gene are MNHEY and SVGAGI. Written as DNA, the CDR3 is TGTGCCAGCAGTTACGGGAGGGGATATGAAAAACTGTTTTTT. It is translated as CASSYGRGYEKLFF.

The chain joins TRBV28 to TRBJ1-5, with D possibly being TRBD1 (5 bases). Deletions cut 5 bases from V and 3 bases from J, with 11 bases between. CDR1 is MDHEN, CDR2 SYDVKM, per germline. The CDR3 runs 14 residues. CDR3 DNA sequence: TGTGCCAGCAGTATCCGACAGTCCAATCAGCCCCAGCATTTT. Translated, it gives CASSIRQSNQPQHF.